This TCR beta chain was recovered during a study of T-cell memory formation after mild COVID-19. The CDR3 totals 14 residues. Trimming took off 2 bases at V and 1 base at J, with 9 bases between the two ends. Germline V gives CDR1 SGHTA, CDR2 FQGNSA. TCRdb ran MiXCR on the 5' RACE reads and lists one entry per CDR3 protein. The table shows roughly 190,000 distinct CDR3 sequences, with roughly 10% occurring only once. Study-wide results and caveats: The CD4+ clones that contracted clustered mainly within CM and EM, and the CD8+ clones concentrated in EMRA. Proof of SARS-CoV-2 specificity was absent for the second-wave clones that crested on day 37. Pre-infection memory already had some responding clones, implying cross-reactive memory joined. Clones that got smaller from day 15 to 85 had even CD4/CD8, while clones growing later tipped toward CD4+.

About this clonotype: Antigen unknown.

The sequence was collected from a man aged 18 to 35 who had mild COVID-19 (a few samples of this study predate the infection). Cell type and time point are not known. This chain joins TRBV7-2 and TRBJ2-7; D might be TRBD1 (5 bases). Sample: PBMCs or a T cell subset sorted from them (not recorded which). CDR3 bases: TGTGCCAGCAGCTTATCGCCAGGGTCCTACGAGCAGTACTTC. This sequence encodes CASSLSPGSYEQYF.